The 19 T cell receptor beta chains reported below all come from one sample, sequenced in a study of blood T cell repertoires in COVID-19 (TCRdb year 2020). The method behind the library was the immunoSEQ multiplex PCR assay. This immuneACCESS table, as held by TCRdb, lists in-frame sequences with V and J called but not all clones. Of the missing ones, under half trace to an unresolved V gene in checked studies; the others have no known cause. The sample yields about 210,000 clones; more than 70% were counted once. Roughly 7.6% of the sample comes from the top ten. Sequencing was carried out using peripheral blood. These receptor sequences come from a woman in her forties or fifties with acute or convalescent COVID-19.

The chain is built from TRBV5-1 and TRBJ2-3; TRBD2 agrees at 12 bases. V lost 4 bases to trimming and J lost 4 bases; unmatched junction nucleotides: 4. Germline V gene data show CDR1 as SGHRS and CDR2 as YFSETQ. CDR3 length equals 15 residues. The CDR3 DNA reads as TGCGCCAGCAGCAGCCTAGCGGGAGGGTCAGATACGCAGTATTTT. Its protein product is CASSSLAGGSDTQYF.

Written as DNA, the CDR3 is TGTGCCAGCAGCCTCCACTATAATTCACCCCTCCACTTT. Translating it yields CASSLHYNSPLHF. The rearrangement links TRBV3-1 (or the pseudogene TRBV3-2) to TRBJ1-6, with unresolved D. Trimming left V 4 bases short and J 3 bases short, with 4 bases between. The CDR3 totals 13 residues. Germline V gene sequence: CDR1 LGHDT, CDR2 YNNKEL (reference sequence).

This clone was found once. Other DNA sequences in this sample translate to the same CDR3. The J gene is TRBJ1-5, the V gene TRBV7-9; D not resolved. Germline V gene data show CDR1 as SEHNR and CDR2 as FQNEAQ (reference sequence). The CDR3 has 13 residues. Trimming stripped 5 bases from V and 2 bases from J, with 7 bases between. CDR3 DNA: TGTGCCAGCAGCACCGGGGGCAATCAGCCCCAGCATTTT. Translated: CASSTGGNQPQHF.

The chain joins TRBV29-1 to TRBJ2-2, with 8 bases aligning to TRBD1. The trim removed 0 bases at V and 7 bases at J, leaving 4 bases unmatched. Germline CDR1 reads SQVTM; CDR2 reads ANQGSEA. This CDR3 has 14 residues. This CDR3 is CSVEEGQVVGELFF. CDR3 nucleotides: TGCAGCGTTGAAGAGGGACAGGTCGTCGGGGAGCTGTTTTTT.

Only one count was recorded for this clone. V is TRBV11-2 and J is TRBJ2-5, with D possibly matching TRBD2 (5 bases). The germline V gene has CDR1 SGHAT and CDR2 FQNNGV. V lost 1 base to trimming and J lost 5 bases, with 8 bases between them. This CDR3 has 13 residues. The DNA for the CDR3 is TGTGCCAGCAGCTTAGGATGGAGGGAGACCCAGTACTTC. Encoded protein: CASSLGWRETQYF.

The chain employs TRBV27 and TRBJ1-2; 10 bases map to TRBD1. Germline trimming cut 6 bases from V and 2 bases from J; bases unmatched to any gene: 15. This CDR3 contains 18 residues. CDR1 MNHEY and CDR2 SMNVEV come from the germline V gene (reference sequence). CDR3 bases: TGTGCCAGCAGGCCCAGGCCCCTGACAGGGGGCGTGAACTATGGCTACACCTTC. Translating it yields CASRPRPLTGGVNYGYTF.

This CDR3 reads CASDRGHDSNQPQHF. CDR3 in DNA: TGTGCCAGTGATAGGGGCCATGATAGCAATCAGCCCCAGCATTTT. The chain couples TRBV6-5 to TRBJ1-5, with D possibly being TRBD1 (5 bases). The CDR3 contains 15 residues. The germline V gene encodes CDR1 MNHEY and CDR2 SVGAGI. Trimming took off 9 bases at V and 0 bases at J, with 15 bases between the two ends.

V usage is TRBV27 and J usage is TRBJ1-4; D is ambiguous. The germline gives CDR1 MNHEY, CDR2 SMNVEV (reference sequence). This CDR3 region has 15 residues. The germline V and J ends were trimmed by 1 base and 6 bases, with 12 bases remaining between them. The CDR3: CASSLWREEDEKLFF. CDR3 DNA sequence: TGTGCCAGCAGTTTATGGCGGGAGGAGGATGAAAAACTGTTTTTT.

The CDR3: CASSPRGGDNEQFF. In DNA, the CDR3 is TGTGCCAGCAGCCCTAGGGGCGGCGACAATGAGCAGTTCTTC. This rearrangement joins TRBV5-4 to TRBJ2-1; maybe TRBD1 (5 bases). The CDR3 has 14 amino acids. Germline V gene sequence: CDR1 SGHNT, CDR2 YYREEE (reference sequence). V was trimmed by 4 bases and J by 5 bases, leaving 13 bases between them.

The chain uses TRBV28 and TRBJ1-5; TRBD1 matches at 7 bases. Losses at the gene ends were 1 base for V and 6 bases for J; bases not matched to a gene: 6. The CDR3 runs to 15 residues. Germline CDR1 and CDR2: MDHEN and SYDVKM. CDR3 nucleotide sequence: TGTGCCAGCAGTTTATTGACAGGGCAGGGTCAGCCCCAGCATTTT. Its translation: CASSLLTGQGQPQHF.

This rearrangement joins TRBV3-1 (or the pseudogene TRBV3-2) to TRBJ2-1; the match to TRBD2 covers 10 bases. V trimming: 6 bases; J trimming: 10 bases; junction bases outside the gene matches: 9. CDR3 length: 14 amino acids. From germline, CDR1 is LGHDT and CDR2 YNNKEL (reference sequence). The CDR3 bases are TGTGCCAGCAGATTGCTAGCGGGAGTGGGGGAGCAGTTCTTC. Its protein product is CASRLLAGVGEQFF.

The J gene is TRBJ2-7, the V gene TRBV27, with TRBD2 matching over 13 bases. Germline V gene data show CDR1 as MNHEY and CDR2 as SMNVEV (reference sequence). The CDR3 length is 15 residues. Unmatched junction bases numbered 6, after V lost 7 bases and J lost 3 bases. CDR3 sequence reads: CASTLRTSGSYEQYF. The CDR3 region has the DNA TGTGCCAGCACCCTAAGGACTAGCGGGAGCTACGAGCAGTACTTC.

This chain uses TRBV14 with TRBJ2-7, with D maybe TRBD2 (5 bases). CDR1 is SGHDN, CDR2 FVKESK, per germline. Trimming pared 1 base from V and 6 bases from J, leaving 16 bases between. The CDR3 contains 15 residues. DNA of the CDR3: TGTGCCAGCAGCCAAGCCGGATTCGGGATTTCCGAGCAGTACTTC. It is translated as CASSQAGFGISEQYF.

V usage is TRBV19 and J usage is TRBJ2-1; tentative D call: TRBD2 (6 bases). Trimming took off 3 bases at V and 5 bases at J, with 17 bases between the two ends. Germline CDR1 is LNHDA and CDR2 is SQIVND (reference sequence). The CDR3 covers 16 residues. Here the CDR3 DNA reads TGTGCCAGTAGTATCCCCGGAGGACTACCAGACAATGAGCAGTTCTTC. The encoded protein is CASSIPGGLPDNEQFF.

V is TRBV7-2 and J is TRBJ1-3; unclear D gene. The CDR3 has 11 residues. Per germline, CDR1 SGHTA and CDR2 FQGNSA. Trimming stripped 4 bases from V and 9 bases from J, with 7 bases between. The CDR3 DNA sequence: TGTGCCAGCAGCTCGGAGGGCACCATATATTTT. This translates into CASSSEGTIYF.

The V call is TRBV3-1 (or the pseudogene TRBV3-2), the J call TRBJ2-3; tentative D call: TRBD1 (5 bases). CDR1 is LGHDT, CDR2 YNNKEL, per germline (reference sequence). Trimming cost V 4 bases and J 3 bases, with 11 bases left between them. The CDR3 spans 14 residues. The CDR3 reads CASSLQVGTDTQYF. In DNA form, the CDR3 reads TGTGCCAGCAGCCTACAGGTGGGGACAGATACGCAGTATTTT.

This chain uses TRBV29-1 with TRBJ2-7, with TRBD2 matching over 9 bases. The CDR3 runs 14 residues. Trimming removed 7 bases from V and 4 bases from J; junction bases left unmatched: 11. The germline V gene has CDR1 SQVTM and CDR2 ANQGSEA. CDR3 sequence: CSALGAGGGYEQYF. CDR3 nucleotides: TGCAGCGCCCTTGGAGCGGGAGGAGGGTACGAGCAGTACTTC.

The chain links TRBV24-1 to TRBJ2-1, with TRBD2 matching 7 bases. The V gene's germline CDR1 is KGHDR and CDR2 SFDVKD. The CDR3 contains 16 residues. V lost 4 bases and J lost 5; bases outside the gene matches: 10. The CDR3 DNA is TGTGCCACCAGTGACCCTGGGGGGGTCGGCAACAATGAGCAGTTCTTC. It is translated as CATSDPGGVGNNEQFF.

This rearrangement joins TRBV5-6 to TRBJ2-1; D ambiguous. Germline V CDR1 and CDR2: SGHDT, YYEEEE. The CDR3 is 13 amino acids. Deletions cut 2 bases from V and 9 bases from J, with 12 bases between. The CDR3 is CASSFISPGEQFF. The CDR3 nucleotides are TGTGCCAGCAGCTTTATTAGTCCTGGTGAGCAGTTCTTC.